The 21 T cell receptor beta chains presented below share a single source sample, sequenced in a study of blood T cells in healthy people across ages. Using a J-beta primer mix together with a sample-barcoded 5' primer, a second PCR was run for roughly 6 to 12 cycles. TCRdb processed the 5' RACE reads anew with MiXCR; each CDR3 protein has one entry. The table includes about 730,000 distinct CDR3 sequences, roughly 47% detected once. What was sequenced was blood. These receptor sequences come from a woman aged 55-70 years in good health.

This rearrangement joins TRBV11-2 to TRBJ2-5, with D possibly TRBD1 on 6 matching bases. CDR3 length: 14 residues. Germline values: CDR1 SGHAT, CDR2 FQNNGV. V was clipped by 5 bases and J by 3 bases, with 13 bases between them. In nucleotides, the CDR3 is TGTGCCAGCAGCCAAACCGGGACAAAAGAGACCCAGTACTTC. Translating it yields CASSQTGTKETQYF. Full variable domain (remainder filled in from reference TRBV11-2 and TRBJ2-5): EAGVAQSPRYKIIEKRQSVAFWCNPISGHATLYWYQQILGQGPKLLIQFQNNGVVDDSQLPKDRFSAERLKGVDSTLKIQPAKLEDSAVYLCASSQTGTKETQYFGPGTRLLVL.

The chain carries TRBV5-1 and TRBJ2-7; D unclear. The CDR3 covers 12 residues. The V gene's germline CDR1 is SGHRS and CDR2 YFSETQ. V was shortened by 0 bases and J by 5 bases, with 6 bases between the two germline ends. DNA for the CDR3: TGCGCCAGCAGCTTGGCCGTGGACGAGCAGTACTTC. It translates to CASSLAVDEQYF.

This clonotype turned up a few times. The chain has TRBV6-6 and TRBJ1-5, with 10 bases identical to TRBD1. The CDR3 has 14 residues. Germline assignment: CDR1 MNHNY and CDR2 SVGAGI (reference sequence). Unmatched junction bases numbered 2, after V lost 3 bases and J lost 6 bases. CDR3 residues: CASSYGQGVQPQHF. Written as DNA, the CDR3 is TGTGCCAGCAGTTATGGACAGGGGGTTCAGCCCCAGCATTTT.

The V gene is TRBV9, the J gene TRBJ2-5; D is uncertain. This CDR3 has 12 amino acids. The germline gives CDR1 SGDLS, CDR2 YYNGEE. V shed 10 bases and J shed 4 bases, with 14 bases lying between them. The CDR3 loop is CASSSQPETQYF. The CDR3 nucleotides are TGTGCCTCCAGTTCGCAGCCAGAGACCCAGTACTTC.

In its sample, this clonotype was seen a few times. This chain uses TRBV29-1 with TRBJ1-2; no clear D gene. CDR3 length: 12 residues. Germline V gives CDR1 SQVTM, CDR2 ANQGSEA. Between the trimmed V and J ends, which lost 2 bases and 5 bases, there was a span of 9 bases. The CDR3 loop is CSVERSTYGYTF. DNA of the CDR3: TGCAGCGTTGAACGGAGCACTTATGGCTACACCTTC.

The chain employs TRBV7-9 and TRBJ2-1, with D unresolved. CDR1 SEHNR and CDR2 FQNEAQ come from the germline V gene (reference sequence). Trimming cost V 2 bases and J 4 bases, with 6 bases left between them. This CDR3 region has 13 residues. Written as DNA, the CDR3 is TGTGCCAGCAGCTTATTCCTGTACAATGAGCAGTTCTTC. Amino acid sequence: CASSLFLYNEQFF.

The V call is TRBV7-2, the J call TRBJ2-7, with a possible D match to TRBD2 (5 bases). The V end was cut by 4 bases, the J end by 6 bases, with 13 bases between. CDR1 is SGHTA, CDR2 FQGNSA, per germline. This CDR3 is 13 amino acids long. For the CDR3, the DNA is TGTGCCAGCAGCTCTACCCGGGGTCGCGAGCAGTACTTC. Amino acids: CASSSTRGREQYF.

The chain employs TRBV12-3 or TRBV12-4 and TRBJ1-6, with D perhaps TRBD1 (5 bases). The CDR3 extends over 14 amino acids. The V and J ends lost 3 bases and 7 bases respectively, with 10 bases between them. CDR3 residues: CASSFAGGNSPLHF. The CDR3, as DNA: TGTGCCAGCAGTTTCGCTGGGGGGAATTCACCCCTCCACTTT.

A word on this clonotype: One end of the junction varies from germline; a read error may be responsible. The rearrangement joins TRBV7-9 to TRBJ2-7; the match to TRBD2 covers 7 bases. The CDR3 consists of 15 residues. Germline values: CDR1 SEHNR, CDR2 FQNEAQ (reference sequence). As DNA, the CDR3 is TGTGTCAGCAGCTCCCAAGATAGCGGGCCTTACGAGCAGTACTTC. Protein product: CVSSSQDSGPYEQYF.

This clonotype has more than one count but fewer than ten. The rearrangement uses TRBV3-1 and TRBJ2-7, with 9 bases aligning to TRBD2. V lost 0 bases and J lost 5; bases outside the gene matches: 8. The CDR3 runs to 16 residues. Looked up from germline, CDR1 is LGHDT and CDR2 is YNNKEL (reference sequence). The CDR3 DNA is TGTGCCAGCAGCCAAGAAAGCTTAGGGACTAGCAACGAGCAGTACTTC. Residues: CASSQESLGTSNEQYF.

The chain links TRBV2 to TRBJ1-6; D is possibly TRBD1 (5 bases). V was shortened by 5 bases and J by 10 bases, with 18 bases between the two germline ends. Germline CDR1 is SNHLY and CDR2 is FYNNEI. The CDR3 covers 15 residues. CDR3 coding DNA: TGTGCCAGCAGTCCCGGGGCCTTAGCTAGGTCACCCCTCCACTTT. It codes for CASSPGALARSPLHF.

V and J are TRBV4-2 and TRBJ1-5; D perhaps matches TRBD1 (6 bases). CDR1 is LGHNA and CDR2 is YNFKEQ in the germline V gene. The CDR3 length is 16 residues. Trimming took off 1 base at V and 1 base at J, with 11 bases between the two ends. CDR3 loop: CASSQGDTRSNQPQHF. CDR3 bases: TGTGCCAGCAGCCAAGGGGACACCCGGAGCAATCAGCCCCAGCATTTT.

This clonotype was observed many times. The chain employs TRBV7-2 and TRBJ2-7; weak D call: TRBD2 (5 bases). In germline, CDR1 is SGHTA, CDR2 FQGNSA. The V end was cut by 5 bases, the J end by 2 bases, with 16 bases between. The CDR3 extends over 15 amino acids. This CDR3 is CASSPWGSEAYEQYF. In DNA form, the CDR3 reads TGTGCCAGCAGCCCCTGGGGTAGCGAGGCCTACGAGCAGTACTTC.

This clonotype was picked up many times. V and J are TRBV5-6 and TRBJ2-1; 9 bases are a match to TRBD1. Germline CDR1 reads SGHDT; CDR2 reads YYEEEE. The CDR3 extends over 13 amino acids. J gave up 7 bases and V 4 bases, and 3 bases lay outside the gene matches. The CDR3 nucleotides read TGTGCCAGCAGCCCGGACAGGGGTAATGAGCAGTTCTTC. It yields the protein CASSPDRGNEQFF. Full variable domain (outside the CDR3, taken from reference TRBV5-6 and TRBJ2-1): DAGVTQSPTHLIKTRGQQVTLRCSPKSGHDTVSWYQQALGQGPQFIFQYYEEEERQRGNFPDRFSGHQFPNYSSELNVNALLLGDSALYLCASSPDRGNEQFFGPGTRLTVL.

This clonotype showed up just a few times. V is TRBV27 and J is TRBJ2-3, with a tentative D call TRBD2 (5 bases). The CDR3 is 14 amino acids. Germline loops: CDR1 MNHEY, CDR2 SMNVEV (reference sequence). The V gene lost 2 bases and the J gene lost 4 bases, with 10 bases spanning the gap. The chain's CDR3 is CASSLIAFADTQYF. CDR3 in DNA: TGTGCCAGCAGTTTAATAGCGTTCGCAGATACGCAGTATTTT.

This clonotype was detected many times. V is TRBV9 and J is TRBJ2-1, with TRBD1 matching over 9 bases. Germline loops: CDR1 SGDLS, CDR2 YYNGEE. The V segment lost 4 bases and the J segment 0 bases; nucleotides outside the gene matches: 5. The CDR3 runs 16 residues. The CDR3: CASSLGTGSSYNEQFF. The CDR3 DNA reads as TGTGCCAGCAGCTTAGGGACAGGGAGCTCCTACAATGAGCAGTTCTTC.

The CDR3 region has the DNA TGTGCCAGCAGTGATCGCGGGACGCGGAATGAAAAACTGTTTTTT. Translated, it gives CASSDRGTRNEKLFF. This sequence joins TRBV2 and TRBJ1-4, with a possible D match to TRBD1 (5 bases). Germline V gene data show CDR1 as SNHLY and CDR2 as FYNNEI. Trimming took 3 bases from V and 5 from J, leaving 13 bases between them. The CDR3 covers 15 residues.

The J gene is TRBJ1-1, the V gene TRBV20-1; the D is unclear. Between the trimmed V and J ends, which lost 5 bases and 0 bases, there was a span of 16 bases. Germline loops: CDR1 DFQATT, CDR2 SNEGSKA (reference sequence). The CDR3 is 15 residues long. The CDR3 is CSAGRGIVLNTEAFF. The CDR3 coding sequence is TGCAGTGCTGGACGCGGTATAGTACTGAACACTGAAGCTTTCTTT.

The CDR3 loop is CASSYSGTGQETQYF. The DNA for the CDR3 is TGTGCCAGCAGCTACTCCGGGACAGGACAAGAGACCCAGTACTTC. This sequence joins TRBV7-3 and TRBJ2-5; TRBD1 aligns across 8 bases. Germline CDR1 SGHTA, CDR2 FQGTGA. With V trimmed by 4 bases and J by 2 bases, 6 bases remained unmatched. CDR3 size: 15 residues.

The sample holds many counts of this clonotype. The V call is TRBV29-1, the J call TRBJ2-5; D is possibly TRBD1 (6 bases). This CDR3 contains 12 residues. Germline lookup yields CDR1 SQVTM and CDR2 ANQGSEA. CDR3 amino acids: CTVGQIQETQYF. CDR3 nucleotides: TGCACCGTGGGACAAATCCAAGAGACCCAGTACTTC.

This clonotype has only a few counts. The genes are TRBV6-1 and TRBJ2-7, with 10 bases aligning to TRBD2. CDR1 MNHNS and CDR2 SASEGT come from the germline V gene. CDR3 length: 16 residues. Germline trimming cut 0 bases from V and 2 bases from J; bases unmatched to any gene: 4. The CDR3 spells CASSEAKLAGTYEQYF. CDR3 DNA: TGTGCCAGCAGTGAAGCCAAACTAGCGGGAACCTACGAGCAGTACTTC.